This T cell receptor (beta chain) emerged from a study of blood T cells in healthy people across ages. Study-level findings and limits: Measured against age, TCR beta diversity per million T cells decreased in a roughly linear manner.

The donors, all healthy, were Caucasians living in Russia, aged roughly 6 to 95. In regard to this clonotype: Its target is unknown.

Germline assignment: CDR1 DFQATT and CDR2 SNEGSKA (reference sequence). The ends lost 3 bases at V and 9 bases at J; junction bases unmatched: 12. This CDR3 has 14 residues. A second PCR, run for about 7 to 11 cycles, used a sample-barcoded 5' primer plus a J-beta primer mix. At least 2.5 million CDR3-containing paired-end reads were obtained per sample. TCRdb reprocessed the 5' RACE reads with MiXCR, giving one entry per CDR3 protein. The sample has around 1.7 million distinct CDR3 sequences; over 25% are singletons. The origin of this receptor is a woman younger than 45 in good health. Sequenced input: blood. The V and J genes are TRBV20-1 and TRBJ2-5, with TRBD2 matching 8 bases. CDR3 region: CSASAGGRDQPQYF. For the CDR3, the DNA is TGCAGTGCTAGCGCGGGGGGCCGGGATCAGCCCCAGTACTTC.